The sequence of this TCR beta chain was determined in a study of shared clonotypes between healthy human individuals. This CDR3 is built from 11 residues. The ends were cut back, 5 bases at V and 9 bases at J, with 8 bases in the middle. The germline gives CDR1 SGHVS, CDR2 FQNEAQ. The material for each subset, its genomic DNA, was split evenly across several immunoSEQ plates. Sequencing used immunoSEQ multiplex PCR; TCRdb keeps in-frame clones, though not all of them. The sample has millions of clones; just over 90% are singletons. Sample: naive CD4+ T cells sorted from blood. Subset specified: CD45RA+ positively selected. The TCR comes from a man aged 18 to 30 in good health. The chain couples TRBV7-8 to TRBJ2-1; D is undetermined. CDR3 nucleotide sequence: TGTGCCAGCAGCCTCAGGATTGAGCAGTTCTTC. Protein product: CASSLRIEQFF.